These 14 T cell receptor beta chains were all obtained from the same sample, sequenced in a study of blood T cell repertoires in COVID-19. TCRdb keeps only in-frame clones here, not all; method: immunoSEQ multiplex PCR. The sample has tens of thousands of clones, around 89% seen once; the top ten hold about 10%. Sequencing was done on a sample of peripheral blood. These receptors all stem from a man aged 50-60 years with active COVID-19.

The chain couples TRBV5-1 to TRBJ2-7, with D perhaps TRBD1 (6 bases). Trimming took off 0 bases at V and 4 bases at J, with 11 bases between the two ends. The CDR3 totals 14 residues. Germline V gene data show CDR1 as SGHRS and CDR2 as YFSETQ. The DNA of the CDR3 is TGCGCCAGCAGCTTGGACGGGCAGGGGTACGAGCAGTACTTC. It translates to CASSLDGQGYEQYF.

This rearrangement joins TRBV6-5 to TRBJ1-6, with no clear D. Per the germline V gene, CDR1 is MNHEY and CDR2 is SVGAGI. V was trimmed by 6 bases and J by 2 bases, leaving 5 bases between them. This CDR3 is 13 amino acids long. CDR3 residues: CASRSAYNSPLHF. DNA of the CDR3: TGTGCCAGCAGGAGCGCCTATAATTCACCCCTCCACTTT.

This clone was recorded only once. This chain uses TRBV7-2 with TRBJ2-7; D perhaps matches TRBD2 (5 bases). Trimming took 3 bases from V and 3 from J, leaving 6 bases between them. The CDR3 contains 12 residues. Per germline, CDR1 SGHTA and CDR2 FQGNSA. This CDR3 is CASSLDFYEQYF. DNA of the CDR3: TGTGCCAGCAGCTTGGACTTCTACGAGCAGTACTTC.

This CDR3 is CASRNPSTGPYEQYF. CDR3 DNA sequence: TGTGCCAGCAGAAACCCTTCGACGGGTCCCTACGAGCAGTACTTC. The chain combines TRBV6-5 with TRBJ2-7, with D unresolved. Per germline, CDR1 MNHEY and CDR2 SVGAGI. V was pared by 6 bases and J by 2 bases, with 17 bases between. The CDR3 has 15 amino acids.

CDR3 DNA sequence: TGTGCCAGCAGTAAGGGACAGGGCAAAAACATTCAGTACTTC. Amino acid sequence: CASSKGQGKNIQYF. The gene calls are TRBV4-2 and TRBJ2-4; 9 nucleotides line up with TRBD1. Trimming took 6 bases from V and 3 from J; bases not matched to a gene: 3. Germline CDR1 is LGHNA and CDR2 is YNFKEQ. The CDR3 extends over 14 amino acids.

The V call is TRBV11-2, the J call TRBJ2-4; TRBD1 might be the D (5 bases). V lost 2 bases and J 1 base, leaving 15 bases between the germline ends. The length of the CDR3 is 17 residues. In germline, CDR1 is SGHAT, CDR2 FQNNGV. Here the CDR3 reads CASSLRGRVGAKNIQYF. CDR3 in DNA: TGTGCCAGCAGCTTAAGGGGCAGGGTCGGGGCCAAAAACATTCAGTACTTC.

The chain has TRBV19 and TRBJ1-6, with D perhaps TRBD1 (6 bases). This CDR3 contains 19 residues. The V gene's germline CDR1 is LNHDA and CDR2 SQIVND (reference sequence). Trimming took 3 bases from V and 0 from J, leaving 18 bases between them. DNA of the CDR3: TGTGCCAGTAGTATTTGGGAGGGGGAGAAGAGCTCCTATAATTCACCCCTCCACTTT. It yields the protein CASSIWEGEKSSYNSPLHF.

CDR3 loop: CAISLDRVTEAFF. The CDR3 bases are TGTGCCATCAGCCTGGACAGGGTCACTGAAGCTTTCTTT. The V gene is TRBV10-3, the J gene TRBJ1-1, with 8 positions matching TRBD1. CDR1 and CDR2 (germline): ENHRY, SYGVKD. This CDR3 spans 13 amino acids. J gave up 4 bases and V 6 bases, and 4 bases lay outside the gene matches.

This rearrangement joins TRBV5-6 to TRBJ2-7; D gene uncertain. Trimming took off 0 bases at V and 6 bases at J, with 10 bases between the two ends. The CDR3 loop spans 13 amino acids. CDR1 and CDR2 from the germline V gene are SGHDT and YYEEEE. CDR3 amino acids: CASSLGVSVEQYF. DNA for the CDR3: TGTGCCAGCAGCTTGGGTGTCTCCGTCGAGCAGTACTTC.

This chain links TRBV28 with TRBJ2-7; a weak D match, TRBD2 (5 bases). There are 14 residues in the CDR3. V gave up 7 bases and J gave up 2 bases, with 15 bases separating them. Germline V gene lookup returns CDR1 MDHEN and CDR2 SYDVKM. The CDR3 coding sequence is TGTGCCAGCAACGCCGGGATTCTCCCCTACGAGCAGTACTTC. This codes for CASNAGILPYEQYF.

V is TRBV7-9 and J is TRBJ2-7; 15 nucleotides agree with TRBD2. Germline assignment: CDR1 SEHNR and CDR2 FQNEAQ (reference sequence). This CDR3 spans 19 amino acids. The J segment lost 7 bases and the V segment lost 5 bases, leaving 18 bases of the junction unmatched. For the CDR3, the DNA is TGTGCCAGCAGCCGGGCCGGGACTAGCGGGGGGCTCGGATCGGGGGAGCAGTACTTC. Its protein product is CASSRAGTSGGLGSGEQYF.

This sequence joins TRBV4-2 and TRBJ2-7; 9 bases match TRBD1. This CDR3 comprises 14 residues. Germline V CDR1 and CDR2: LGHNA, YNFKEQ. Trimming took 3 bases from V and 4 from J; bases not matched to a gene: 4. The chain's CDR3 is CASSQGQGSYEQYF. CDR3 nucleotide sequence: TGTGCCAGCAGCCAGGGACAGGGATCATACGAGCAGTACTTC.

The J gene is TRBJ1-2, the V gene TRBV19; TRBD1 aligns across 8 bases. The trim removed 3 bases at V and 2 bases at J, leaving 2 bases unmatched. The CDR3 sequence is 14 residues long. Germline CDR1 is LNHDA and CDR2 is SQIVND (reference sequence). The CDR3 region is CASSIRDRNYGYTF. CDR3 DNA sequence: TGTGCCAGTAGTATTCGGGACAGGAACTATGGCTACACCTTC.

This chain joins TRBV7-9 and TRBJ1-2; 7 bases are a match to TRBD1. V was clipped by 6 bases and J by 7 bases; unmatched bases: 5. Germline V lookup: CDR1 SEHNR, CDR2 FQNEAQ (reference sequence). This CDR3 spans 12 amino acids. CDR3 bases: TGTGCCAGCAGAAGGGGGCGGTCTGGCTACACCTTC. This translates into CASRRGRSGYTF. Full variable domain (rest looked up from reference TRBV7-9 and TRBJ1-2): DTGVSQNPRHKITKRGQNVTFRCDPISEHNRLYWYRQTLGQGPEFLTYFQNEAQLEKSRLLSDRFSAERPKGSFSTLEIQRTEQGDSAMYLCASRRGRSGYTFGSGTRLTVV.